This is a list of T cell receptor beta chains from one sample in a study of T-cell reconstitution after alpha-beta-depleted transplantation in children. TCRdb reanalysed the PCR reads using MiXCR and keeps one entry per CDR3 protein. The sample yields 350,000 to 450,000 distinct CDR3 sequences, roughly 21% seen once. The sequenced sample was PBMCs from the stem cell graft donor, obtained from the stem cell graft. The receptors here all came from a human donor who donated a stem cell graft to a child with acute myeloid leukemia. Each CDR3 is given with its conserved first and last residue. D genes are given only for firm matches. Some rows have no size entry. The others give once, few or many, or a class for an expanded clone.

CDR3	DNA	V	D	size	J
CASRESYEQYF	TGTGCCAGCAGGGAGTCCTACGAGCAGTACTTC	TRBV12-3/TRBV12-4	.	few	TRBJ2-7
CASTSGSNTGELFF	TGTGCCAGCACTAGCGGTTCGAACACCGGGGAGCTGTTTTTT	TRBV12-3/TRBV12-4	TRBD2	few	TRBJ2-2
CAISESKDEQFF	TGTGCCATCAGTGAGTCGAAAGATGAGCAGTTCTTC	TRBV10-3	.	few	TRBJ2-1
CASRRQAGASTYEQYF	TGTGCCAGCAGGCGACAAGCTGGGGCCTCAACCTACGAGCAGTACTTC	TRBV27	.	many	TRBJ2-7
CASTSVRTSDEQFF	TGTGCCAGCACCTCGGTAAGGACCTCGGATGAGCAGTTCTTC	TRBV28	.	few	TRBJ2-1
CASGGHRGSSQETQYF	TGTGCCAGCGGAGGACACAGGGGCTCTTCCCAAGAGACCCAGTACTTC	TRBV12-3/TRBV12-4	TRBD1	many	TRBJ2-5
CASSQGILAGGPGELFF	TGCGCCAGCAGCCAAGGAATCCTAGCGGGAGGCCCCGGGGAGCTGTTTTTT	TRBV4-3	TRBD2	few	TRBJ2-2
CASRPAGGPWNEQFF	TGCGCCAGCAGACCAGCGGGAGGGCCTTGGAATGAGCAGTTCTTC	TRBV5-1	TRBD2	.	TRBJ2-1
CSASLQGQETQYF	TGCAGTGCTAGCCTACAGGGCCAAGAGACCCAGTACTTC	TRBV20-1	.	.	TRBJ2-5
CSASPGRSYEQYF	TGCAGTGCTAGTCCGGGGAGGTCCTACGAGCAGTACTTC	TRBV20-1	.	.	TRBJ2-7
CSARDRLAGHFTDTQYF	TGCAGTGCTAGAGATAGACTAGCGGGACATTTCACAGATACGCAGTATTTT	TRBV20-1	TRBD2	.	TRBJ2-3
CASSLSSRWAGYTF	TGTGCCAGCAGTCTCTCTTCACGGTGGGCTGGCTACACCTTC	TRBV12-3/TRBV12-4	.	many	TRBJ1-2
CSAGGTSGRGSSRTGELFF	TGCAGCGCCGGGGGGACTAGCGGGAGGGGGAGTTCACGGACCGGGGAGCTGTTTTTT	TRBV29-1	TRBD2	few	TRBJ2-2
CATSRGSAVGEQYF	TGTGCCACCAGTAGGGGATCAGCGGTAGGGGAGCAGTACTTC	TRBV27	.	.	TRBJ2-7
CSVVRQGRNTEAFF	TGCAGCGTTGTTCGACAGGGGCGGAACACTGAAGCTTTCTTT	TRBV29-1	TRBD1	many	TRBJ1-1
CATSGMFSNQPQHF	TGTGCCACCAGCGGGATGTTTAGCAATCAGCCCCAGCATTTT	TRBV24-1	.	.	TRBJ1-5
CASSLEASGDSYEQYF	TGCGCCAGCAGCTTGGAGGCTAGCGGGGACTCCTACGAGCAGTACTTC	TRBV5-1	TRBD2	few	TRBJ2-7
CSATGLRGEQYF	TGCAGTGCTACGGGACTCAGGGGTGAGCAGTACTTC	TRBV20-1	.	many	TRBJ2-7
CSARPSLAVHEQFF	TGCAGTGCTAGACCGTCCCTAGCGGTCCATGAGCAGTTCTTC	TRBV20-1	TRBD2	few	TRBJ2-1
CASSPSTWVNEQFF	TGTGCCAGCAGTCCCAGCACCTGGGTCAATGAGCAGTTCTTC	TRBV28	.	few	TRBJ2-1
CASTPGTGIYNEQFF	TGTGCCAGCACGCCCGGGACAGGTATCTACAATGAGCAGTTCTTC	TRBV12-3/TRBV12-4	TRBD1	many	TRBJ2-1
CASSYSQAGVGETQYF	TGTGCCAGCAGTTACTCGCAAGCGGGAGTAGGGGAGACCCAGTACTTC	TRBV6-5	TRBD2	.	TRBJ2-5
CASSLETGGNQPQHF	TGCGCCAGCAGCCTTGAGACAGGGGGCAATCAGCCCCAGCATTTT	TRBV5-1	TRBD1	.	TRBJ1-5
CASGLGELFF	TGTGCCAGCGGACTCGGGGAGCTGTTTTTT	TRBV12-3/TRBV12-4	.	few	TRBJ2-2
CATSGPLLAGDEQFF	TGTGCCACCAGTGGCCCCCTCCTAGCGGGAGATGAGCAGTTCTTC	TRBV24-1	TRBD2	few	TRBJ2-1
CASSRRGGEHEKLFF	TGTGCCAGCAGCCGGCGGGGCGGGGAGCACGAAAAACTGTTTTTT	TRBV7-2	.	.	TRBJ1-4
CSAQSLAGAYEQYF	TGCAGTGCTCAATCACTAGCGGGAGCCTACGAGCAGTACTTC	TRBV20-1	TRBD2	many	TRBJ2-7
CASSFLGLAGVRDTQYF	TGCGCCAGCAGCTTTTTGGGACTAGCGGGAGTACGAGATACGCAGTATTTT	TRBV5-1	TRBD2	.	TRBJ2-3
CASSLPGRTYEQYF	TGTGCCAGCAGTCTACCAGGGAGGACCTACGAGCAGTACTTC	TRBV6-5	.	.	TRBJ2-7